Listed below are T cell receptor beta chains from one sample, sequenced in a study of identical twins. TCRdb itself ran the 5' RACE reads through MiXCR, one entry per CDR3 protein. In the table there are 450,000 or so distinct CDR3 sequences, 20% to 25% of which are singletons. These data were likewise used in another study, on T cells expressing NK-cell markers.

The sequenced sample consisted of CD4+ T cells sorted from blood. All receptors derive from a woman between 18 and 29 years old in good health. Both conserved end residues are part of each CDR3. Fields, in order: D gene, V gene, J gene, clone size, CDR3 protein, CDR3 DNA. The D gene is left open where the match is weak. Size is stated for part of the rows, as once, few or many counts, or as a class when the clone is expanded.

D gene: -
V gene: TRBV25-1
J gene: TRBJ2-3
clone size: -
CDR3 protein: CASSDPRLGTDTQYF
CDR3 DNA: TGTGCCAGCAGTGACCCCCGACTGGGCACAGATACGCAGTATTTT

D gene: -
V gene: TRBV5-1
J gene: TRBJ2-5
clone size: many
CDR3 protein: CASSLGQMEETQYF
CDR3 DNA: TGCGCCAGCAGCTTGGGACAGATGGAAGAGACCCAGTACTTC

D gene: -
V gene: TRBV29-1
J gene: TRBJ1-1
clone size: few
CDR3 protein: CSLYGLGGTEAFF
CDR3 DNA: TGCAGCTTATATGGACTGGGCGGCACTGAAGCTTTCTTT

D gene: -
V gene: TRBV6-1
J gene: TRBJ1-5
clone size: -
CDR3 protein: CASSASPQWGQPQHF
CDR3 DNA: TGTGCCAGCAGTGCTAGTCCACAGTGGGGTCAGCCCCAGCATTTT

D gene: -
V gene: TRBV6-2/TRBV6-3
J gene: TRBJ2-7
clone size: -
CDR3 protein: CASVTPGQRYEQYF
CDR3 DNA: TGTGCCAGCGTTACCCCCGGACAACGGTACGAGCAGTACTTC

D gene: -
V gene: TRBV5-6
J gene: TRBJ1-2
clone size: many
CDR3 protein: CASSLWLSYTF
CDR3 DNA: TGTGCCAGCAGCTTATGGTTGAGCTACACCTTC

D gene: -
V gene: TRBV5-1
J gene: TRBJ2-1
clone size: few
CDR3 protein: CASSFEVGPYEQFF
CDR3 DNA: TGCGCCAGCAGCTTCGAGGTTGGCCCCTATGAGCAGTTCTTC

D gene: -
V gene: TRBV18
J gene: TRBJ2-1
clone size: -
CDR3 protein: CASSQTQGYEQFF
CDR3 DNA: TGTGCCAGCTCGCAAACACAGGGATATGAGCAGTTCTTC

D gene: TRBD1
V gene: TRBV18
J gene: TRBJ1-2
clone size: -
CDR3 protein: CASSPTGQGSYGYTF
CDR3 DNA: TGTGCCAGCTCACCAACGGGACAGGGGTCGTATGGCTACACCTTC

D gene: -
V gene: TRBV7-9
J gene: TRBJ2-3
clone size: -
CDR3 protein: CASSLANLLWTDTQYF
CDR3 DNA: TGTGCCAGCAGCTTAGCGAATCTTCTATGGACAGATACGCAGTATTTT

D gene: TRBD2
V gene: TRBV2
J gene: TRBJ2-1
clone size: -
CDR3 protein: CASMGTSSYNEQFF
CDR3 DNA: TGTGCCAGCATGGGGACTAGCTCCTACAATGAGCAGTTCTTC

D gene: -
V gene: TRBV6-5
J gene: TRBJ2-3
clone size: -
CDR3 protein: CASSYSMPRGTDTQYF
CDR3 DNA: TGTGCCAGCAGTTACTCGATGCCGCGGGGAACAGATACGCAGTATTTT

D gene: -
V gene: TRBV20-1
J gene: TRBJ1-2
clone size: -
CDR3 protein: CSASGGYTF
CDR3 DNA: TGCAGTGCTAGCGGGGGCTACACCTTC

D gene: -
V gene: TRBV7-2
J gene: TRBJ2-7
clone size: -
CDR3 protein: CASRLGTPYEQYF
CDR3 DNA: TGTGCCAGCCGCCTCGGGACTCCCTACGAGCAGTACTTC

D gene: -
V gene: TRBV29-1
J gene: TRBJ2-3
clone size: few
CDR3 protein: CSVGRADTQYF
CDR3 DNA: TGCAGCGTTGGTCGAGCAGATACGCAGTATTTT

D gene: TRBD2
V gene: TRBV6-2/TRBV6-3
J gene: TRBJ2-7
clone size: few
CDR3 protein: CASRAGGYEQYF
CDR3 DNA: TGTGCCAGCAGGGCGGGAGGATACGAGCAGTACTTC

D gene: TRBD2
V gene: TRBV5-1
J gene: TRBJ2-7
clone size: few
CDR3 protein: CASSFHGRGFYEQYF
CDR3 DNA: TGCGCCAGCAGCTTCCACGGGAGGGGATTTTACGAGCAGTACTTC

D gene: -
V gene: TRBV5-1
J gene: TRBJ2-2
clone size: -
CDR3 protein: CASSLDQLFTGELFF
CDR3 DNA: TGCGCCAGCAGCTTGGACCAGCTTTTCACCGGGGAGCTGTTTTTT

D gene: -
V gene: TRBV10-3
J gene: TRBJ1-6
clone size: -
CDR3 protein: CAISPVGGANSPLHF
CDR3 DNA: TGTGCCATCAGTCCCGTGGGGGGGGCTAATTCACCCCTCCACTTT

D gene: TRBD2
V gene: TRBV3-1
J gene: TRBJ2-2
clone size: few
CDR3 protein: CASSQVAGANTGELFF
CDR3 DNA: TGTGCCAGCAGCCAAGTAGCGGGTGCGAACACCGGGGAGCTGTTTTTT

D gene: -
V gene: TRBV5-5
J gene: TRBJ1-1
clone size: few
CDR3 protein: CASSLNDRVYTEAFF
CDR3 DNA: TGTGCCAGCAGCTTGAATGACCGGGTTTACACTGAAGCTTTCTTT

D gene: -
V gene: TRBV2
J gene: TRBJ2-3
clone size: -
CDR3 protein: CASIGTYSTDTQYF
CDR3 DNA: TGTGCCAGCATCGGGACCTATAGCACAGATACGCAGTATTTT

D gene: -
V gene: TRBV12-3/TRBV12-4
J gene: TRBJ1-1
clone size: -
CDR3 protein: CASSLDRDFDTEAFF
CDR3 DNA: TGTGCCAGCAGTTTAGACAGGGATTTCGACACTGAAGCTTTCTTT

D gene: -
V gene: TRBV11-3
J gene: TRBJ2-1
clone size: -
CDR3 protein: CASSAPTGRGNNEQFF
CDR3 DNA: TGTGCCAGCAGCGCCCCGACAGGGCGCGGGAACAATGAGCAGTTCTTC

D gene: TRBD2
V gene: TRBV20-1
J gene: TRBJ2-3
clone size: few
CDR3 protein: CSASTSASTDTQYF
CDR3 DNA: TGCAGTGCATCGACTAGCGCCAGCACAGATACGCAGTATTTT

D gene: TRBD1
V gene: TRBV10-3
J gene: TRBJ1-5
clone size: -
CDR3 protein: CAISGQDNQPQHF
CDR3 DNA: TGTGCCATCAGCGGACAGGATAATCAGCCCCAGCATTTT

D gene: TRBD1
V gene: TRBV10-3
J gene: TRBJ1-1
clone size: few
CDR3 protein: CAISELRTGGMTEAFF
CDR3 DNA: TGTGCCATCAGTGAGCTCCGGACAGGGGGTATGACTGAAGCTTTCTTT

D gene: -
V gene: TRBV3-1
J gene: TRBJ2-3
clone size: few
CDR3 protein: CASSQNRGGDTQYF
CDR3 DNA: TGTGCCAGCAGCCAAAACAGGGGGGGAGATACGCAGTATTTT

D gene: -
V gene: TRBV6-5
J gene: TRBJ2-1
clone size: -
CDR3 protein: CASSLMGGEQFF
CDR3 DNA: TGTGCCAGCAGTCTTATGGGGGGTGAGCAGTTCTTC

D gene: TRBD2
V gene: TRBV20-1
J gene: TRBJ2-3
clone size: few
CDR3 protein: CSAIFLAGADTQYF
CDR3 DNA: TGCAGTGCTATCTTTTTAGCGGGAGCAGATACGCAGTATTTT

D gene: -
V gene: TRBV29-1
J gene: TRBJ1-4
clone size: many
CDR3 protein: CSVADTDEKLFF
CDR3 DNA: TGCAGCGTTGCGGACACGGACGAAAAACTGTTTTTT

D gene: TRBD2
V gene: TRBV15
J gene: TRBJ2-7
clone size: few
CDR3 protein: CATSRDLGGDAEQYF
CDR3 DNA: TGTGCCACCAGCAGAGATTTGGGAGGGGACGCGGAGCAGTACTTC

D gene: -
V gene: TRBV29-1
J gene: TRBJ2-1
clone size: -
CDR3 protein: CSVVLAVPYIEQFF
CDR3 DNA: TGCAGCGTTGTCCTAGCAGTCCCCTACATTGAGCAGTTCTTC

D gene: -
V gene: TRBV3-1
J gene: TRBJ1-6
clone size: few
CDR3 protein: CASSPGRSLHF
CDR3 DNA: TGTGCCAGCAGCCCAGGGCGCTCCCTCCACTTT

D gene: -
V gene: TRBV6-1
J gene: TRBJ2-3
clone size: once
CDR3 protein: CASQSGSTDTQYF
CDR3 DNA: TGTGCCAGCCAATCAGGCAGCACAGATACGCAGTATTTT

D gene: -
V gene: TRBV20-1
J gene: TRBJ1-1
clone size: few
CDR3 protein: CSARVPGSTEAFF
CDR3 DNA: TGCAGTGCTAGAGTTCCGGGTTCCACTGAAGCTTTCTTT

D gene: -
V gene: TRBV3-1
J gene: TRBJ1-2
clone size: -
CDR3 protein: CASSLRIVNYGYTF
CDR3 DNA: TGTGCCAGCAGCCTGAGGATCGTTAACTATGGCTACACCTTC

D gene: TRBD2
V gene: TRBV5-1
J gene: TRBJ2-7
clone size: few
CDR3 protein: CASSFGTSGSYEQYF
CDR3 DNA: TGCGCCAGCAGCTTCGGGACTAGCGGCTCCTACGAGCAGTACTTC

D gene: -
V gene: TRBV30
J gene: TRBJ1-1
clone size: -
CDR3 protein: CAWSVRDTEAFF
CDR3 DNA: TGTGCCTGGAGTGTGAGAGACACTGAAGCTTTCTTT

D gene: TRBD2
V gene: TRBV20-1
J gene: TRBJ2-3
clone size: few
CDR3 protein: CSARKTAGAVTDTQYF
CDR3 DNA: TGCAGTGCTAGAAAGACAGCGGGAGCCGTCACAGATACGCAGTATTTT

D gene: TRBD2
V gene: TRBV24-1
J gene: TRBJ2-3
clone size: -
CDR3 protein: CATSDAGTSGTTDTQYF
CDR3 DNA: TGTGCCACCAGTGATGCCGGGACTAGCGGGACCACAGATACGCAGTATTTT

D gene: -
V gene: TRBV5-5
J gene: TRBJ2-1
clone size: -
CDR3 protein: CASSSPGGRGNEQFF
CDR3 DNA: TGTGCCAGCAGCTCCCCAGGTGGGAGAGGGAATGAGCAGTTCTTC

D gene: -
V gene: TRBV20-1
J gene: TRBJ2-1
clone size: -
CDR3 protein: CSPTRPGADEQFF
CDR3 DNA: TGCAGTCCTACACGTCCGGGAGCGGATGAGCAGTTCTTC

D gene: -
V gene: TRBV3-1
J gene: TRBJ2-7
clone size: -
CDR3 protein: CASSHNSYEQYF
CDR3 DNA: TGTGCCAGCAGCCACAACTCCTACGAGCAGTACTTC

D gene: -
V gene: TRBV7-9
J gene: TRBJ2-3
clone size: -
CDR3 protein: CASSTTPPTLATDTQYF
CDR3 DNA: TGTGCCAGCAGCACTACGCCACCGACCTTAGCCACAGATACGCAGTATTTT

D gene: TRBD1
V gene: TRBV5-6
J gene: TRBJ2-1
clone size: few
CDR3 protein: CASSLRTGGLRQFF
CDR3 DNA: TGTGCCAGCAGCTTGAGGACAGGGGGTTTACGGCAGTTCTTC

D gene: TRBD1
V gene: TRBV20-1
J gene: TRBJ2-1
clone size: few
CDR3 protein: CSAPPQGFPYNEQFF
CDR3 DNA: TGCAGTGCACCCCCACAGGGGTTTCCCTACAATGAGCAGTTCTTC

D gene: -
V gene: TRBV20-1
J gene: TRBJ2-2
clone size: -
CDR3 protein: CSARPAERNTNTGELFF
CDR3 DNA: TGCAGTGCTAGACCGGCGGAGCGGAATACGAACACCGGGGAGCTGTTTTTT

D gene: -
V gene: TRBV14
J gene: TRBJ2-6
clone size: -
CDR3 protein: CASSPGRYGANVLTF
CDR3 DNA: TGTGCCAGCAGCCCTGGACGTTATGGGGCCAACGTCCTGACTTTC

D gene: TRBD1
V gene: TRBV20-1
J gene: TRBJ1-4
clone size: few
CDR3 protein: CSASGTGSEKLFF
CDR3 DNA: TGCAGTGCTTCCGGGACAGGGTCTGAAAAACTGTTTTTT

D gene: -
V gene: TRBV7-8
J gene: TRBJ2-7
clone size: few
CDR3 protein: CASRPRGVREQYF
CDR3 DNA: TGTGCCAGCAGACCCCGAGGGGTCCGCGAGCAGTACTTC

D gene: TRBD1
V gene: TRBV19
J gene: TRBJ1-1
clone size: few
CDR3 protein: CASSIRGDTEAFF
CDR3 DNA: TGTGCCAGTAGTATCAGGGGGGACACTGAAGCTTTCTTT

D gene: -
V gene: TRBV5-1
J gene: TRBJ1-2
clone size: -
CDR3 protein: CASSWQGPNYGYTF
CDR3 DNA: TGCGCCAGCAGCTGGCAGGGGCCCAACTATGGCTACACCTTC

D gene: -
V gene: TRBV20-1
J gene: TRBJ2-3
clone size: few
CDR3 protein: CSAATRGAHGDTQYF
CDR3 DNA: TGCAGTGCCGCTACTCGGGGGGCCCACGGAGATACGCAGTATTTT

D gene: -
V gene: TRBV7-9
J gene: TRBJ1-1
clone size: -
CDR3 protein: CASSRLETEAFF
CDR3 DNA: TGTGCCAGCAGCCGACTTGAGACTGAAGCTTTCTTT

D gene: TRBD1
V gene: TRBV7-2
J gene: TRBJ2-2
clone size: few
CDR3 protein: CASSLRDSITGELFF
CDR3 DNA: TGTGCCAGCAGCTTAAGGGACAGCATCACCGGGGAGCTGTTTTTT

D gene: -
V gene: TRBV5-1
J gene: TRBJ2-1
clone size: -
CDR3 protein: CASSLTGFSYNEQFF
CDR3 DNA: TGCGCCAGCAGCCTAACGGGGTTCTCCTACAATGAGCAGTTCTTC

D gene: -
V gene: TRBV10-3
J gene: TRBJ2-7
clone size: few
CDR3 protein: CAISEGAPYEQYF
CDR3 DNA: TGTGCCATCAGTGAGGGGGCCCCCTACGAGCAGTACTTC

D gene: -
V gene: TRBV3-1
J gene: TRBJ1-2
clone size: once
CDR3 protein: CASSQEDLLRSSGTAF
CDR3 DNA: TGTGCCAGCAGCCAAGAAGATTTGCTACGATCGTCAGGTACGGCCTTC